This T cell receptor (beta chain) was identified in a study of T cell responses to AZD1222 COVID-19 vaccine. Notes on the study in general: There were vaccine-associated CD4 TCRs across spike, dominant at 160-218 and 743-854. Per reports, nearly half of all spike-specific TCRs target regions that are unmutated in variants. Donors in the cohort were predominantly white British and more often female, and clonal diversity was possibly underestimated.

V was clipped by 7 bases and J by 2 bases, with 14 bases between them. This CDR3 has 14 residues. Germline V gene data show CDR1 as SNHLY and CDR2 as FYNNEI. Second-dose intervals near 4 or 12 weeks were combined. The data were produced by immunoSEQ multiplex PCR, yet TCRdb's version contains in-frame clones alone and is incomplete. The sample consists of tens of thousands of clones, approximately 89% of them appearing once. A note on this clone: What it recognizes is unknown.

The chain has TRBV2 and TRBJ1-1; maybe TRBD1 (6 bases). The sequences come from peripheral blood, collected 28 days after the second AZD1222 dose. This sequence originates from an adult who received the AZD1222 COVID-19 vaccine. The CDR3 here is CASMGEGVNTEAFF. CDR3 DNA sequence: TGTGCCAGCATGGGGGAGGGGGTCAACACTGAAGCTTTCTTT.